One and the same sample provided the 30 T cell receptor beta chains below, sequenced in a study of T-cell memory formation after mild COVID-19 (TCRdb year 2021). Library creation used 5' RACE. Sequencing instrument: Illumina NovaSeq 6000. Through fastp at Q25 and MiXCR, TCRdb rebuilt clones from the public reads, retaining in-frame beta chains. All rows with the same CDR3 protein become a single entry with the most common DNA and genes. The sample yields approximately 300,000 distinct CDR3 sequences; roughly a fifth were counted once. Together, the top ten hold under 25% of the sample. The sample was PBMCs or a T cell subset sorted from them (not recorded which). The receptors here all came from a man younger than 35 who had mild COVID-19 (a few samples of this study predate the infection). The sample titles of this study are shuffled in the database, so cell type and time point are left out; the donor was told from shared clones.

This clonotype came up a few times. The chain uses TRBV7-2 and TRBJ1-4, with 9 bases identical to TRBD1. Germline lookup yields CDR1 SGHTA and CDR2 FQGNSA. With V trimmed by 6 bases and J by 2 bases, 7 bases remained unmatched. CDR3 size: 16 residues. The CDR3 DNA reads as TGTGCCAGCAGGGGGGGGACAGGGACTACTAATGAAAAACTGTTTTTT. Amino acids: CASRGGTGTTNEKLFF.

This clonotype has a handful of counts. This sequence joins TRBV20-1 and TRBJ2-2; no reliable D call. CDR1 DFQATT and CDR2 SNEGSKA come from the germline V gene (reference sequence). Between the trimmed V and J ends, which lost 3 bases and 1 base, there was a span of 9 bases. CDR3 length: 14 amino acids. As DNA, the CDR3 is TGCAGTGCTAGGTACACGGGGAACACCGGGGAGCTGTTTTTT. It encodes CSARYTGNTGELFF.

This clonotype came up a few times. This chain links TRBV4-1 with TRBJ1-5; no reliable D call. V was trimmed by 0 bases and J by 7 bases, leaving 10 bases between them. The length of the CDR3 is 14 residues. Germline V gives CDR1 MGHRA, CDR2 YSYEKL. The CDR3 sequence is CASSQEGFGQPQHF. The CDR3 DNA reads TGCGCCAGCAGCCAAGAAGGGTTTGGGCAGCCCCAGCATTTT.

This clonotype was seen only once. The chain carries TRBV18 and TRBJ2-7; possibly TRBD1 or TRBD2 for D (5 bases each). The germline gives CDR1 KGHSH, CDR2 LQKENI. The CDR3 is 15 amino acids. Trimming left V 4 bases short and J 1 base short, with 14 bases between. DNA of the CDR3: TGTGCCAGCTCACTGACCCGGGACGGATCCTACGAGCAGTACTTC. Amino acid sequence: CASSLTRDGSYEQYF.

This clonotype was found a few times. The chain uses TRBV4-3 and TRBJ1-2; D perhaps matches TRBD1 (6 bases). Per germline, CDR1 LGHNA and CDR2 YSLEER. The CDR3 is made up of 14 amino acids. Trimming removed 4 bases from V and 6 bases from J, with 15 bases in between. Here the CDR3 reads CASSPQQGRDGYTF. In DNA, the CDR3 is TGCGCCAGCAGCCCACAACAGGGTAGGGATGGCTACACCTTC.

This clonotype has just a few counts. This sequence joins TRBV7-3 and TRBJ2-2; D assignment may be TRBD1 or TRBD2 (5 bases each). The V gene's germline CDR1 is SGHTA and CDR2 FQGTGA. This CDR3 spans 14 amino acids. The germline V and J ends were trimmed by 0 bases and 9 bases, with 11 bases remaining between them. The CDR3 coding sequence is TGTGCCAGCAGCTTAACAGCCGGGACCCGGGAGCTGTTTTTT. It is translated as CASSLTAGTRELFF.

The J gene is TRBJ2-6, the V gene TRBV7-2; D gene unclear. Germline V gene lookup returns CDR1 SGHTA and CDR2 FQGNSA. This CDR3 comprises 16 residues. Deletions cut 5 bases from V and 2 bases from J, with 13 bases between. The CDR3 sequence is CASSRMGLTGANVLTF. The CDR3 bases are TGTGCCAGCAGCCGGATGGGGTTAACTGGGGCCAACGTCCTGACTTTC.

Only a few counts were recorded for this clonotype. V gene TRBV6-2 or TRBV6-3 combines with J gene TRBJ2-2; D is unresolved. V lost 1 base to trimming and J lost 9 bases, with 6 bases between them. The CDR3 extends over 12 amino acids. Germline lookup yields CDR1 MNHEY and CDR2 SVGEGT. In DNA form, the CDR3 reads TGTGCCAGCAGTTACTTTGGGCGGGAGCTGTTTTTT. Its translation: CASSYFGRELFF.

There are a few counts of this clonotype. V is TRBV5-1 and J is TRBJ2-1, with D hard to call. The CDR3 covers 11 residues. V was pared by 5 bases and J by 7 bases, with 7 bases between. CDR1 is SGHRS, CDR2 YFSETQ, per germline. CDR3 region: CASRDLNEQFF. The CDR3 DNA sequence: TGCGCCAGCAGGGACCTAAATGAGCAGTTCTTC.

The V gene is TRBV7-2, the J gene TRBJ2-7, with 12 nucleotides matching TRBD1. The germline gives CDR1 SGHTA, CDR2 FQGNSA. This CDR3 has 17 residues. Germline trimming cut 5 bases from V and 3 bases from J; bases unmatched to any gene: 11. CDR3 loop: CASSPGTGGYTDYEQYF. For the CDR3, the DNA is TGTGCCAGCAGCCCCGGGACAGGGGGCTATACGGACTACGAGCAGTACTTC.

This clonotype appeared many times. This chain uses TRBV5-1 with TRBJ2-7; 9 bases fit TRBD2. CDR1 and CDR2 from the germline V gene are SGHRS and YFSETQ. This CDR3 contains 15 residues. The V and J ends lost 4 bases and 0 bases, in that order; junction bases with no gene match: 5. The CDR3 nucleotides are TGCGCCAGCAGCCCAAGCGGGGGGAGCTCCTACGAGCAGTACTTC. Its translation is CASSPSGGSSYEQYF.

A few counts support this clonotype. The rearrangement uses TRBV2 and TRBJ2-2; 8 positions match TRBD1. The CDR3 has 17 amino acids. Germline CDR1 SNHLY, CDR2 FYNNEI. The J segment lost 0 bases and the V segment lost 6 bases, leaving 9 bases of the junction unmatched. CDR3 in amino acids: CASSPLTGATNTGELFF. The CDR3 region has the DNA TGTGCCAGCAGCCCGTTGACAGGGGCCACGAACACCGGGGAGCTGTTTTTT.

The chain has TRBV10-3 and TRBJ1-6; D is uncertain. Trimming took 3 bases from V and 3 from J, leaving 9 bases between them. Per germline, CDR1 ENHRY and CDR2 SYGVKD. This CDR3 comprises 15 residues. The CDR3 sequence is CAISEGNIYNSPLHF. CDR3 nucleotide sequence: TGTGCCATCAGTGAAGGGAACATCTATAATTCACCCCTCCACTTT.

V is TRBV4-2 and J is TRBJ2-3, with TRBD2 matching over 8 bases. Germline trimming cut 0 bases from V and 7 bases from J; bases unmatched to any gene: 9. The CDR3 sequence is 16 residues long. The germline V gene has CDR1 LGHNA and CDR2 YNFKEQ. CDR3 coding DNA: TGTGCCAGCAGCCAAGATCCCTCCGGGGGGGCGAATACGCAGTATTTT. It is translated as CASSQDPSGGANTQYF.

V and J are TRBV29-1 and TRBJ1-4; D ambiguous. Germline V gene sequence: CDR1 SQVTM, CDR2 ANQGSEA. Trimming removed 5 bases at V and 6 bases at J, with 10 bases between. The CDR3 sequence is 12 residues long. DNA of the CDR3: TGCAGCGTTCGGGTACTGGATGAAAAACTGTTTTTT. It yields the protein CSVRVLDEKLFF.

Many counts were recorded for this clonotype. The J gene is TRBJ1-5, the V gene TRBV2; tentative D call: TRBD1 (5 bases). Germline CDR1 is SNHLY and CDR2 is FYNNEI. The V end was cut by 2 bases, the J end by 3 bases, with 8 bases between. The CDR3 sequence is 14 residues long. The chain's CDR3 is CASSERTTNQPQHF. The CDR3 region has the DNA TGTGCCAGCAGTGAAAGGACAACCAATCAGCCCCAGCATTTT.

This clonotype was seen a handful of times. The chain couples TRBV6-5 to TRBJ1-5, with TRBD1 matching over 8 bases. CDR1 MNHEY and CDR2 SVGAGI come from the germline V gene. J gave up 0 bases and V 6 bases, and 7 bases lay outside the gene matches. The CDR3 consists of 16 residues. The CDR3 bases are TGTGCCAGCAGACCGACAGGACAGGGTAGCAATCAGCCCCAGCATTTT. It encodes CASRPTGQGSNQPQHF.

CDR3: CASSQDPDYEQYF. The CDR3 DNA follows: TGTGCCAGCAGCCAAGATCCCGACTACGAGCAGTACTTC. The V and J genes are TRBV4-2 and TRBJ2-7, with no clear D. Germline V gene data show CDR1 as LGHNA and CDR2 as YNFKEQ. V lost 0 bases and J lost 3, with 6 bases in between. There are 13 residues in the CDR3.

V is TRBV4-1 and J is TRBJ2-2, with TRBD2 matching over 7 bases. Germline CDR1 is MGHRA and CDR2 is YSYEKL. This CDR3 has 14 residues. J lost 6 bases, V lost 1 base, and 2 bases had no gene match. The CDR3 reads CASSQAGGPGELFF. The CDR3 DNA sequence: TGCGCCAGCAGCCAAGCGGGGGGACCCGGGGAGCTGTTTTTT.

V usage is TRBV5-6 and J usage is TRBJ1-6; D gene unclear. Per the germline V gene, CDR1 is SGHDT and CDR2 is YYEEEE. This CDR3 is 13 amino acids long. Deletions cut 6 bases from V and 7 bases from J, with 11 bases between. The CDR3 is CASKYGGNSPLHF. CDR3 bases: TGTGCCAGCAAATACGGAGGGAATTCACCCCTCCACTTT.

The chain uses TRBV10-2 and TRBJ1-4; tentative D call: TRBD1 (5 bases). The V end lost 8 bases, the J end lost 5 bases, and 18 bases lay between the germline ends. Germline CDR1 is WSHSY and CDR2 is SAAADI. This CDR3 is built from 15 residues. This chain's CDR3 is CASGKSPGPNEKLFF. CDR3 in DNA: TGCGCCAGCGGAAAATCTCCGGGACCGAATGAAAAACTGTTTTTT.

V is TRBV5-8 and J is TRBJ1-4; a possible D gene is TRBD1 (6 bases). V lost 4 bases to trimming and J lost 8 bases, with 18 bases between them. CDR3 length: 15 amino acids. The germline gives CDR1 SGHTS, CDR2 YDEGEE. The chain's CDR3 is CASSRGQIKIEKLFF. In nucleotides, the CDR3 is TGTGCCAGCAGCAGAGGACAGATAAAAATAGAAAAACTGTTTTTT. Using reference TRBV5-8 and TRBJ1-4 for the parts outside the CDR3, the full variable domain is EAGVTQSPTHLIKTRGQQATLRCSPISGHTSVYWYQQALGLGLQFLLWYDEGEERNRGNFPPRFSGRQFPNYSSELNVNALELEDSALYLCASSRGQIKIEKLFFGSGTQLSVL.

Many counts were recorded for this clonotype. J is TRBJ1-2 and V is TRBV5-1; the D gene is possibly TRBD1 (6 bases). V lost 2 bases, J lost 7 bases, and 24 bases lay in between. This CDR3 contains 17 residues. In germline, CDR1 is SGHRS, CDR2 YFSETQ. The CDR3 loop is CASSLRGPRSIEGGYTF. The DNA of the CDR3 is TGCGCCAGCAGCTTACGGGGGCCTCGATCGATAGAGGGTGGCTACACCTTC.

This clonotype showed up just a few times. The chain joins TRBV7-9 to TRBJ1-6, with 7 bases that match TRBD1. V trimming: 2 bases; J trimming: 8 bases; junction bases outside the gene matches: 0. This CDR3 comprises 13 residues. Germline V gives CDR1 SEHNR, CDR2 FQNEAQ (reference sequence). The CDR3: CASSLQGDSPLHF. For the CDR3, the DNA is TGTGCCAGCAGCTTACAGGGGGATTCACCCCTCCACTTT.

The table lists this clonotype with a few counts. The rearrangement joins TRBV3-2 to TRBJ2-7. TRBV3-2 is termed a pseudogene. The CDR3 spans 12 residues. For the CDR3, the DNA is TGTGAACCGTGTAAGTTCGCCTACGAGCAGTACGTC. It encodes CEPCKFAYEQYV.

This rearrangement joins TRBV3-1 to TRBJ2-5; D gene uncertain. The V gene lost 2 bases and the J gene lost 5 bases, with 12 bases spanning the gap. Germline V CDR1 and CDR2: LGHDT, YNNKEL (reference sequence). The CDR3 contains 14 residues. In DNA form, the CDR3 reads TGTGCCAGCAGCCAAAGAGAAGGCAGGGAGACCCAGTACTTC. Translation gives CASSQREGRETQYF.

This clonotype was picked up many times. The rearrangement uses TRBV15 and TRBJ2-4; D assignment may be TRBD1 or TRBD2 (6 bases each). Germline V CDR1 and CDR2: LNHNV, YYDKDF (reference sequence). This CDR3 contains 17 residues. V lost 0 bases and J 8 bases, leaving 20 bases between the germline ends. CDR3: CATSRDKLGHPGDIQYF. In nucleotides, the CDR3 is TGTGCCACCAGCAGAGATAAGTTGGGACACCCGGGGGACATTCAGTACTTC.

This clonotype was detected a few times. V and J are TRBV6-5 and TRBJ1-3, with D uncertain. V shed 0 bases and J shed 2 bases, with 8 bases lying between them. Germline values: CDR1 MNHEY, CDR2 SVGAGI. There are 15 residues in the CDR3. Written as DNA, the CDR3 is TGTGCCAGCAGTTACTCGGGTAGTCCTGGAAACACCATATATTTT. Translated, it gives CASSYSGSPGNTIYF.

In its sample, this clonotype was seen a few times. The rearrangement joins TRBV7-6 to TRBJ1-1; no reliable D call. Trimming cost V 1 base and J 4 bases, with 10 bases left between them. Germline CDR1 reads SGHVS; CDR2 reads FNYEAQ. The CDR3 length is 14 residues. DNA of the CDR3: TGTGCCAGCAGCTTAGTGGGTGTGGGCACTGAAGCTTTCTTT. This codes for CASSLVGVGTEAFF.

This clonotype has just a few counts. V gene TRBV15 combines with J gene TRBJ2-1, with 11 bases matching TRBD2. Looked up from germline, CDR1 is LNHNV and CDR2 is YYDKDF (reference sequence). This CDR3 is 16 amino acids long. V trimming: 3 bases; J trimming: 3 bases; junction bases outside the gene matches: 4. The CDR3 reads CATSSTSGGHYNEQFF. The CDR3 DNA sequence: TGTGCCACCAGCAGTACTAGCGGGGGTCACTACAATGAGCAGTTCTTC.